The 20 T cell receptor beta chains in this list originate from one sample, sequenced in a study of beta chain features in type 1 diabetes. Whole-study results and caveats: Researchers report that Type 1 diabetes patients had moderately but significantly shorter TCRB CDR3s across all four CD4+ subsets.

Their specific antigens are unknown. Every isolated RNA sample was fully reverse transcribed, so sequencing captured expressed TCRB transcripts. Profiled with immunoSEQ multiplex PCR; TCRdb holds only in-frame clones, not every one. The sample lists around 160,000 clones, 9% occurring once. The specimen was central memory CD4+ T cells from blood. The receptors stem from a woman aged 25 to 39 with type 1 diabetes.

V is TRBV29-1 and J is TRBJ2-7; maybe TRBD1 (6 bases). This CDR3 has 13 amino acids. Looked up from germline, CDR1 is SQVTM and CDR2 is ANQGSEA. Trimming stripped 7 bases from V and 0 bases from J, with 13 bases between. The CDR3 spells CSAREGVSYEQYF. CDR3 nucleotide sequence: TGCAGCGCCCGAGAGGGGGTCTCCTACGAGCAGTACTTC.

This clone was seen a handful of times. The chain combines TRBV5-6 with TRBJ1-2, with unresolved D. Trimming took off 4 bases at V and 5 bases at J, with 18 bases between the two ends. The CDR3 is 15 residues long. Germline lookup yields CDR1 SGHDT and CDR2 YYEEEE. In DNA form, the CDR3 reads TGTGCCAGCAGCCCACGGGTTCGGGGATTGTATGGCTACACCTTC. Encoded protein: CASSPRVRGLYGYTF.

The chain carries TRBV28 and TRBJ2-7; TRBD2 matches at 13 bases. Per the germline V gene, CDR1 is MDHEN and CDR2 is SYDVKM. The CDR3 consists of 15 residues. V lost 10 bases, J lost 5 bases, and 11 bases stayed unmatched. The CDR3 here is CATILAGGPYNEQYF. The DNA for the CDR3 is TGTGCCACCATACTAGCGGGAGGGCCCTACAACGAGCAGTACTTC.

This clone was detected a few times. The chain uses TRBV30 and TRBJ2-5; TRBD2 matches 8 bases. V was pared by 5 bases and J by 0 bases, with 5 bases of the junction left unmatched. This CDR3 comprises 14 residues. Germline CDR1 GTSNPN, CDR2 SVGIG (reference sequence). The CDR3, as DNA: TGTGCCTGGGATAGCGGGACCTACCAAGAGACCCAGTACTTC. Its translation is CAWDSGTYQETQYF.

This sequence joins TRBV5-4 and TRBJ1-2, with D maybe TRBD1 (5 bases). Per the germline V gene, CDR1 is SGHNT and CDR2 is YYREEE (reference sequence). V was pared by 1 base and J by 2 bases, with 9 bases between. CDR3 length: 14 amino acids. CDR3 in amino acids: CASSLQGANYGYTF. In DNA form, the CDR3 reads TGTGCCAGCAGCTTGCAGGGTGCGAACTATGGCTACACCTTC.

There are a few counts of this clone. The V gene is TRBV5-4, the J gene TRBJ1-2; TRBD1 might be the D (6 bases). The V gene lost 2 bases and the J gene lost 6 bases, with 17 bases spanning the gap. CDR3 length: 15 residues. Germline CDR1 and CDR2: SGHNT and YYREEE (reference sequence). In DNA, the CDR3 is TGTGCCAGCAGCTTCCCAGGGGTCTGGCCCCATGGCTACACCTTC. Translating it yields CASSFPGVWPHGYTF. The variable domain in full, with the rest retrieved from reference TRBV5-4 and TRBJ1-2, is ETGVTQSPTHLIKTRGQQVTLRCSSQSGHNTVSWYQQALGQGPQFIFQYYREEENGRGNFPPRFSGLQFPNYSSELNVNALELDDSALYLCASSFPGVWPHGYTFGSGTRLTVV.

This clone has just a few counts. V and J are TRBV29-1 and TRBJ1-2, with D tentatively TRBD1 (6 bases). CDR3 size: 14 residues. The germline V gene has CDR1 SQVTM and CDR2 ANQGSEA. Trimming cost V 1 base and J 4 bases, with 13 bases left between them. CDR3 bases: TGCAGCGTTGAAGTACGGGACATAAGCTATGGCTACACCTTC. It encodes CSVEVRDISYGYTF.

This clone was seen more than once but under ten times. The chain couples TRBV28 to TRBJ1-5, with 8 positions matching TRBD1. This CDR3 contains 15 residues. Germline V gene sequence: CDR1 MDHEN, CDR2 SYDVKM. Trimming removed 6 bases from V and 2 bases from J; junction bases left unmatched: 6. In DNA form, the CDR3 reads TGTGCCAGCAGACCAGGGGGCGCGGGCAATCAGCCCCAGCATTTT. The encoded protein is CASRPGGAGNQPQHF.

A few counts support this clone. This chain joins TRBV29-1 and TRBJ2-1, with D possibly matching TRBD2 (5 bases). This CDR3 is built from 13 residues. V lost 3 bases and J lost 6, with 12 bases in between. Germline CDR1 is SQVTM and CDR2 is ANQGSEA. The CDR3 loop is CSVDSGKRNEQFF. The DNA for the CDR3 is TGCAGCGTTGACAGCGGAAAACGCAATGAGCAGTTCTTC.

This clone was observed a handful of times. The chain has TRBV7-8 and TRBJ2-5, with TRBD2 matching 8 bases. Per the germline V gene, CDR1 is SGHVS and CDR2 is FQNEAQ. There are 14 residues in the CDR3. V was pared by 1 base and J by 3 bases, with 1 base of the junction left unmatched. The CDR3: CASSLELAEETQYF. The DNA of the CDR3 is TGTGCCAGCAGCTTAGAACTAGCGGAAGAGACCCAGTACTTC. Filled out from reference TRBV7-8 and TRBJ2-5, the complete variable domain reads GAGVSQSPRYKVAKRGQDVALRCDPISGHVSLFWYQQALGQGPEFLTYFQNEAQLDKSGLPSDRFFAERPEGSVSTLKIQRTQQEDSAVYLCASSLELAEETQYFGPGTRLLVL.

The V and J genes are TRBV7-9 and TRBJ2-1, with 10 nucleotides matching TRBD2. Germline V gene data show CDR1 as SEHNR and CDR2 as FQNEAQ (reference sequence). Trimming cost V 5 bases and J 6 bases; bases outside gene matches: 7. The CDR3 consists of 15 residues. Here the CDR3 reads CASSRGTSEANEQFF. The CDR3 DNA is TGTGCCAGCAGCCGCGGGACTAGCGAGGCCAATGAGCAGTTCTTC.

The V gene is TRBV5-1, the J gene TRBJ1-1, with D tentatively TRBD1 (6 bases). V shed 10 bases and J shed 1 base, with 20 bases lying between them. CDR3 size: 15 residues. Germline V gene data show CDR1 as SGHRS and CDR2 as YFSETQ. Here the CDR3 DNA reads TGCGCCTGCTTTCCCGGGACAAATAAGAACACTGAAGCTTTCTTT. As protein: CACFPGTNKNTEAFF.

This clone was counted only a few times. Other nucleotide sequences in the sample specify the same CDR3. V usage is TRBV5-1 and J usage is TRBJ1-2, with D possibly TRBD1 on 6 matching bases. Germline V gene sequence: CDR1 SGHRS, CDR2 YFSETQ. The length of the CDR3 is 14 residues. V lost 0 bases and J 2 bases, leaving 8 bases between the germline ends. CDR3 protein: CASSLGTANYGYTF. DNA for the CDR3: TGCGCCAGCAGCTTGGGGACAGCCAACTATGGCTACACCTTC.

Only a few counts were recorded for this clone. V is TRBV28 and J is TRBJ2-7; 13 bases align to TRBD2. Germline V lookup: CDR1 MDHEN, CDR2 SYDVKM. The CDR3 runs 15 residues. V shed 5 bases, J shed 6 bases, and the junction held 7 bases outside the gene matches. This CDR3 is CASSKPGLAGSEQYF. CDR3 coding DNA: TGTGCCAGCAGTAAACCGGGACTAGCGGGAAGCGAGCAGTACTTC.

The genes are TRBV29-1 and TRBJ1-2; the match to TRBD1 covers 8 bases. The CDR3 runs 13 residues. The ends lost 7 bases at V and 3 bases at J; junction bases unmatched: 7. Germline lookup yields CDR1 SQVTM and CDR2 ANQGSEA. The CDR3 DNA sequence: TGCAGCGACCAGGGACAGGCCTACTATGGCTACACCTTC. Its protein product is CSDQGQAYYGYTF.

This chain's CDR3 is CASSLNQETQYF. The DNA of the CDR3 is TGTGCCAGCAGCTTAAATCAGGAGACCCAGTACTTC. V is TRBV5-4 and J is TRBJ2-5, with D hard to call. This CDR3 is built from 12 residues. Deletions cut 2 bases from V and 5 bases from J, with 7 bases between. Germline V lookup: CDR1 SGHNT, CDR2 YYREEE (reference sequence).

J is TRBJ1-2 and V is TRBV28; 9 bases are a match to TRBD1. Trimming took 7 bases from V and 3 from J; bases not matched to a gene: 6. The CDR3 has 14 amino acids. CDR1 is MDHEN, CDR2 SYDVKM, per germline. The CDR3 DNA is TGTGCCAGCATGGCTTACAGGGGGCACTATGGCTACACCTTC. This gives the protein CASMAYRGHYGYTF.

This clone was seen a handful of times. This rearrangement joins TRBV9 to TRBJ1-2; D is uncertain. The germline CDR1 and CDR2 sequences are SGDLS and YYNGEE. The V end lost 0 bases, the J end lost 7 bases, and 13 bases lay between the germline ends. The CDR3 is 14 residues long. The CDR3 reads CASSVDGSGSGYTF. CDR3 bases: TGTGCCAGCAGCGTAGATGGGAGTGGGAGTGGCTACACCTTC.

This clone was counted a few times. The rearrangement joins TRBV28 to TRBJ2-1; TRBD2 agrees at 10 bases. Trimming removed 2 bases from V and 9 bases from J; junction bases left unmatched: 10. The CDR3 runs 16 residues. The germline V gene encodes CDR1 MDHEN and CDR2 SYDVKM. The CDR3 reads CASSLISASGSGEQFF. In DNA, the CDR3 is TGTGCCAGCAGTTTAATCTCGGCTAGCGGGAGCGGTGAGCAGTTCTTC. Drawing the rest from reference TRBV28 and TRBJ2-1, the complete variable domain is DVKVTQSSRYLVKRTGEKVFLECVQDMDHENMFWYRQDPGLGLRLIYFSYDVKMKEKGDIPEGYSVSREKKERFSLILESASTNQTSMYLCASSLISASGSGEQFFGPGTRLTVL.

The chain's CDR3 is CASGYRGVKNIQYF. The CDR3 DNA follows: TGTGCCAGCGGATACAGGGGCGTTAAAAACATTCAGTACTTC. The gene calls are TRBV6-1 and TRBJ2-4; 7 bases are shared with TRBD1. Germline V gene sequence: CDR1 MNHNS, CDR2 SASEGT. V shed 8 bases, J shed 4 bases, and the junction held 8 bases outside the gene matches. The length of the CDR3 is 14 residues.